The 17 T cell receptor beta chains given below trace back to one sample, sequenced in a study of blood T cells in healthy people across ages. A J-beta primer mix and a sample-barcoded 5' primer were used in a second PCR of about 7 to 12 cycles. In TCRdb, the 5' RACE reads were re-called with MiXCR into one record per CDR3 protein. Counted here are about 620,000 distinct CDR3 sequences, roughly 21% occurring once; the ten biggest clones make up 3.5% to 4%. Sequencing input: blood. Source of these receptors: a man between 65 and 80 years old in good health.

The chain combines TRBV7-2 with TRBJ2-4; D not resolved. Trimming took 3 bases from V and 9 from J, leaving 12 bases between them. Germline values: CDR1 SGHTA, CDR2 FQGNSA. CDR3 size: 13 residues. CDR3 nucleotides: TGTGCCAGCAGCTTGGAGAGGTGGGGCATTCAGTACTTC. Protein sequence: CASSLERWGIQYF.

This clonotype was seen ten or more times. This chain links TRBV18 with TRBJ2-5, with D unresolved. This CDR3 region has 15 residues. Germline V gives CDR1 KGHSH, CDR2 LQKENI. Trimming took 3 bases from V and 1 from J, leaving 12 bases between them. The CDR3 DNA reads as TGTGCCAGCTCACCCCCCTCGGCGGTCCAAGAGACCCAGTACTTC. It translates to CASSPPSAVQETQYF.

Written as DNA, the CDR3 is TGCAGTGCTAGGGGTAACAACATTCAGTACTTC. Protein sequence: CSARGNNIQYF. The chain is built from TRBV20-1 and TRBJ2-4; no definite D call. CDR3 length equals 11 residues. Trimming removed 3 bases from V and 7 bases from J, with 7 bases in between. Looked up from germline, CDR1 is DFQATT and CDR2 is SNEGSKA (reference sequence).

V is TRBV6-1 and J is TRBJ2-5; possibly TRBD2 for D (6 bases). Germline CDR1 reads MNHNS; CDR2 reads SASEGT. Trimming took 7 bases from V and 9 from J, leaving 27 bases between them. The CDR3 has 16 amino acids. Here the CDR3 reads CASTPFGGSPTLAQYF. CDR3 sequence (DNA): TGTGCCAGCACCCCCTTTGGAGGGAGCCCCACTTTGGCCCAGTACTTC.

This clonotype showed up many times. V is TRBV18 and J is TRBJ1-1, with D hard to call. The CDR3 has 13 residues. The V gene lost 4 bases and the J gene lost 2 bases, with 8 bases spanning the gap. Germline CDR1 reads KGHSH; CDR2 reads LQKENI. The CDR3 region is CASSQDLNTEAFF. The CDR3 nucleotides read TGTGCCAGCTCACAGGACCTAAACACTGAAGCTTTCTTT. The full variable domain, in which reference TRBV18 and TRBJ1-1 provide the parts outside the CDR3, is NAGVMQNPRHLVRRRGQEARLRCSPMKGHSHVYWYRQLPEEGLKFMVYLQKENIIDESGMPKERFSAEFPKEGPSILRIQQVVRGDSAAYFCASSQDLNTEAFFGQGTRLTVV.

Regarding this clonotype: With a much larger clone just one base away, this may be a read error. Here the CDR3 reads CASSLGTSGGRADEQFF. The CDR3 nucleotides read TGTGCCAGCAGCTTAGGGACTAGCGGGGGTCGGGCCGATGAGCAGTTCTTC. The rearrangement uses TRBV7-6 and TRBJ2-5; TRBD2 agrees at 13 bases. The assigned J gene may be wrong: the sequence end matches TRBJ2-1 better. The CDR3 runs to 17 residues. Germline values: CDR1 SGHVS, CDR2 FNYEAQ.

The sample holds a few counts of this clonotype. V usage is TRBV7-9 and J usage is TRBJ1-1, with 9 bases lining up with TRBD1. The germline V gene encodes CDR1 SEHNR and CDR2 FQNEAQ (reference sequence). The CDR3 is 16 amino acids. After removal of 1 base from V and 1 base from J, the junction contained 4 bases not matched to a gene. CDR3: CASSLVGTGRNTEAFF. DNA of the CDR3: TGTGCCAGCAGCTTAGTAGGGACAGGGAGGAACACTGAAGCTTTCTTT.

This chain connects TRBV5-1 to TRBJ1-3; D is uncertain. The germline CDR1 and CDR2 sequences are SGHRS and YFSETQ. This CDR3 contains 16 residues. Trimming took 0 bases from V and 3 from J, leaving 13 bases between them. The CDR3 nucleotides read TGCGCCAGCAGCTTGGCTGCTGGGGTAAGTGGAAACACCATATATTTT. Protein product: CASSLAAGVSGNTIYF.

This clonotype was seen a few times. The genes are TRBV20-1 and TRBJ2-1; D may be TRBD2 (5 bases). The CDR3 is 16 amino acids. Germline V CDR1 and CDR2: DFQATT, SNEGSKA (reference sequence). V was clipped by 3 bases and J by 0 bases, with 15 bases between them. The CDR3 loop is CSASVAGASSYNEQFF. The CDR3 bases are TGCAGTGCTAGTGTGGCGGGCGCTAGCTCCTACAATGAGCAGTTCTTC.

The rearrangement uses TRBV20-1 and TRBJ1-1; unclear D gene. The V gene lost 3 bases and the J gene lost 3 bases, with 8 bases spanning the gap. This CDR3 is 12 amino acids long. Germline CDR1 reads DFQATT; CDR2 reads SNEGSKA (reference sequence). The chain's CDR3 is CSARNKYTEAFF. In DNA form, the CDR3 reads TGCAGTGCTAGGAACAAGTACACTGAAGCTTTCTTT.

Many counts were recorded for this clonotype. V gene TRBV6-5 combines with J gene TRBJ1-1; D is undetermined. From germline, CDR1 is MNHEY and CDR2 SVGAGI. The CDR3 spans 14 residues. The germline V and J ends were trimmed by 0 bases and 4 bases, with 9 bases remaining between them. The CDR3 loop reads CASSYSKGSTEAFF. For the CDR3, the DNA is TGTGCCAGCAGTTACTCGAAAGGTTCCACTGAAGCTTTCTTT.

This clonotype has a handful of counts. This chain joins TRBV5-1 and TRBJ2-1; 12 bases are a match to TRBD2. Trimming took 1 base from V and 7 from J; bases not matched to a gene: 3. CDR1 is SGHRS, CDR2 YFSETQ, per germline. This CDR3 has 15 residues. DNA of the CDR3: TGCGCCAGCAGCTTGCCTAGCGGGAGGGCAAATGAGCAGTTCTTC. It specifies CASSLPSGRANEQFF.

This sequence joins TRBV20-1 and TRBJ2-1, with D possibly matching TRBD2 (5 bases). Germline V gene data show CDR1 as DFQATT and CDR2 as SNEGSKA (reference sequence). V was cut by 4 bases and J by 4 bases, with 14 bases left in between. The CDR3 length is 14 residues. CDR3 region: CSAISGRGYNEQFF. The CDR3 coding sequence is TGCAGTGCTATATCCGGACGAGGGTACAATGAGCAGTTCTTC.

The V gene is TRBV6-1, the J gene TRBJ1-5, with D tentatively TRBD1 (6 bases). Germline CDR1 reads MNHNS; CDR2 reads SASEGT. There are 13 residues in the CDR3. V shed 1 base and J shed 6 bases, with 7 bases lying between them. CDR3 nucleotide sequence: TGTGCCAGCAGTGAAGACAGGGCTCAGCCCCAGCATTTT. Amino acid sequence: CASSEDRAQPQHF.

Many counts were recorded for this clonotype. J is TRBJ2-5 and V is TRBV14; 9 nucleotides align to TRBD2. The end of the DNA is better explained by TRBJ2-1, so the J call may be wrong. The CDR3 consists of 18 residues. CDR1 and CDR2 from the germline V gene are SGHDN and FVKESK. The CDR3, as DNA: TGTGCCAGCAGCCGAATCCCAGGCGGGAGGGCCTACCACAATGAGCAGTTCTTC. It specifies CASSRIPGGRAYHNEQFF.

This chain uses TRBV12-3 or TRBV12-4 with TRBJ2-5; maybe TRBD1 (5 bases). The J call is in doubt because the DNA end fits TRBJ2-7 better. The CDR3 covers 15 residues. The CDR3 loop is CASSFSSRVYDEQYF. The CDR3 DNA follows: TGTGCCAGCAGTTTTTCGTCCAGGGTTTACGACGAGCAGTACTTC.

V and J are TRBV12-3 or TRBV12-4 and TRBJ2-5, with 9 bases lining up with TRBD2. The end of the DNA aligns better with TRBJ2-1, so the J call may be wrong. The length of the CDR3 is 14 residues. The CDR3: CASSFVAGGGEQFF. The CDR3 bases are TGTGCCAGCAGTTTCGTTGCGGGAGGGGGTGAGCAGTTCTTC.